These 25 T cell receptor beta chains were sequenced from one sample in a study of cytomegalovirus exposure and HLA in healthy donors. Primers included in the PCR were 60 Vbeta and 13 Jbeta primers. This table comes from immunoSEQ multiplex PCR, and its TCRdb copy is limited to in-frame clones, with some not included. The repertoire holds about 130,000 clones, under 85% seen once, with 3.5% to 5% in the top ten. The sample taken for sequencing was PBMCs. The receptor source for this set is a male donor in good health and CMV-seropositive.

The chain employs TRBV2 and TRBJ2-7, with 8 nucleotides matching TRBD1. In germline, CDR1 is SNHLY, CDR2 FYNNEI. The CDR3 has 13 residues. After removal of 4 bases from V and 7 bases from J, the junction contained 6 bases not matched to a gene. The CDR3 bases are TGTGCCAGCAGTGGAACAGACAGGGGTGAGCAGTACTTC. This encodes CASSGTDRGEQYF. Complete variable domain (other parts from reference TRBV2 and TRBJ2-7): EPEVTQTPSHQVTQMGQEVILRCVPISNHLYFYWYRQILGQKVEFLVSFYNNEISEKSEIFDDQFSVERPDGSNFTLKIRSTKLEDSAMYFCASSGTDRGEQYFGPGTRLTVT.

This rearrangement joins TRBV7-2 to TRBJ2-6; 9 bases map to TRBD1. This CDR3 spans 15 amino acids. With V trimmed by 1 base and J by 9 bases, 4 bases remained unmatched. Germline CDR1 reads SGHTA; CDR2 reads FQGNSA. CDR3 DNA: TGTGCCAGCAGCTTAGTGGACAGGGGTGGCAACGTCCTGACTTTC. This translates into CASSLVDRGGNVLTF.

V is TRBV9 and J is TRBJ2-2; 7 bases match TRBD2. This CDR3 spans 16 amino acids. V dropped 6 bases and J dropped 1; count of bases not matched to a gene: 9. CDR1 and CDR2 (germline): SGDLS, YYNGEE. CDR3 bases: TGTGCCAGCACCCCAAGCTGGGGGGGGAACACCGGGGAGCTGTTTTTT. Encoded protein: CASTPSWGGNTGELFF.

The chain combines TRBV5-1 with TRBJ1-2, with 7 bases matching TRBD1. Germline CDR1 and CDR2: SGHRS and YFSETQ. The CDR3 is 14 residues long. V was clipped by 4 bases and J by 4 bases; unmatched bases: 7. The CDR3 DNA is TGCGCCAGCAGCCTTGGCCAGGGGGGCTATGGCTACACCTTC. It is translated as CASSLGQGGYGYTF. The full variable domain, its missing parts supplied by reference TRBV5-1 and TRBJ1-2, is KAGVTQTPRYLIKTRGQQVTLSCSPISGHRSVSWYQQTPGQGLQFLFEYFSETQRNKGNFPGRFSGRQFSNSRSEMNVSTLELGDSALYLCASSLGQGGYGYTFGSGTRLTVV.

This chain joins TRBV7-9 and TRBJ2-7, with D tentatively TRBD2 (5 bases). V was cut by 5 bases and J by 3 bases, with 20 bases left in between. Germline V gene lookup returns CDR1 SEHNR and CDR2 FQNEAQ (reference sequence). This CDR3 comprises 16 residues. CDR3 region: CASSPRGPNGDYEQYF. The CDR3 DNA is TGTGCCAGCAGCCCTAGAGGGCCGAACGGAGACTACGAGCAGTACTTC.

The chain carries TRBV19 and TRBJ1-2; TRBD1 aligns across 8 bases. CDR1 and CDR2 (germline): LNHDA, SQIVND (reference sequence). With V trimmed by 5 bases and J by 0 bases, 14 bases remained unmatched. CDR3 size: 18 residues. The CDR3 DNA sequence: TGTGCCAGTAGTCCCCTCCTGGGACAGGCACGGACTAACTATGGCTACACCTTC. Its protein product is CASSPLLGQARTNYGYTF. Looking up the rest from reference TRBV19 and TRBJ1-2 gives the full variable domain: DGGITQSPKYLFRKEGQNVTLSCEQNLNHDAMYWYRQDPGQGLRLIYYSQIVNDFQKGDIAEGYSVSREKKESFPLTVTSAQKNPTAFYLCASSPLLGQARTNYGYTFGSGTRLTVV.

The chain has TRBV19 and TRBJ2-2, with a weak D call TRBD2 (5 bases). V lost 1 base and J 1 base, leaving 10 bases between the germline ends. This CDR3 is built from 16 residues. CDR1 LNHDA and CDR2 SQIVND come from the germline V gene (reference sequence). The CDR3 coding sequence is TGTGCCAGTAGTATAGTCCCAGCGGTGAACACCGGGGAGCTGTTTTTT. Protein: CASSIVPAVNTGELFF. Variable domain in full (rest from reference TRBV19 and TRBJ2-2): DGGITQSPKYLFRKEGQNVTLSCEQNLNHDAMYWYRQDPGQGLRLIYYSQIVNDFQKGDIAEGYSVSREKKESFPLTVTSAQKNPTAFYLCASSIVPAVNTGELFFGEGSRLTVL.

The chain carries TRBV28 and TRBJ1-4, with a tentative D call TRBD1 (5 bases). The CDR3 has 16 amino acids. Trimming cost V 1 base and J 8 bases, with 17 bases left between them. CDR1 MDHEN and CDR2 SYDVKM come from the germline V gene. CDR3 nucleotide sequence: TGTGCCAGCAGTTTATTTGGGGCAGGGAGGGACGAAAAACTGTTTTTT. Protein product: CASSLFGAGRDEKLFF.

This chain links TRBV27 with TRBJ1-5; no clear D gene. Germline loops: CDR1 MNHEY, CDR2 SMNVEV (reference sequence). The CDR3 consists of 12 residues. Between the trimmed V and J ends, which lost 4 bases and 6 bases, there was a span of 7 bases. CDR3: CASSSHGQPQHF. DNA for the CDR3: TGTGCCAGCAGTTCTCACGGTCAGCCCCAGCATTTT.

The V gene is TRBV7-2, the J gene TRBJ2-1; weak D call: TRBD2 (5 bases). V was cut by 4 bases and J by 9 bases, with 13 bases left in between. Looked up from germline, CDR1 is SGHTA and CDR2 is FQGNSA. The CDR3 loop spans 13 amino acids. The CDR3 sequence is CASSSGLEGEQFF. The CDR3 DNA sequence: TGTGCCAGCAGCTCTGGACTCGAAGGTGAGCAGTTCTTC.

This chain uses TRBV27 with TRBJ2-4; 9 nucleotides align to TRBD2. The CDR3 is 17 residues long. Germline V gene lookup returns CDR1 MNHEY and CDR2 SMNVEV (reference sequence). Trimming cost V 6 bases and J 3 bases; bases outside gene matches: 12. For the CDR3, the DNA is TGTGCCAGCAGCTCTTGGACTAGCGAGTCGAGCAAAAACATTCAGTACTTC. Residues: CASSSWTSESSKNIQYF.

The chain employs TRBV5-8 and TRBJ2-7; a weak D match, TRBD2 (5 bases). The germline V gene encodes CDR1 SGHTS and CDR2 YDEGEE. The CDR3 contains 14 residues. V lost 3 bases, J lost 5 bases, and 15 bases lay in between. The CDR3 DNA reads TGTGCCAGCAGCTGGGTCGTGGGAGATAACGAGCAGTACTTC. It is translated as CASSWVVGDNEQYF.

The chain couples TRBV28 to TRBJ2-7; D is unresolved. Between the trimmed V and J ends, which lost 8 bases and 1 base, there was a span of 12 bases. The CDR3 is 13 amino acids. In germline, CDR1 is MDHEN, CDR2 SYDVKM. CDR3 DNA sequence: TGTGCCAGCGAATCAGGTCTTTCCTACGAGCAGTACTTC. Its protein is CASESGLSYEQYF. The full variable domain, completed using reference TRBV28 and TRBJ2-7, is DVKVTQSSRYLVKRTGEKVFLECVQDMDHENMFWYRQDPGLGLRLIYFSYDVKMKEKGDIPEGYSVSREKKERFSLILESASTNQTSMYLCASESGLSYEQYFGPGTRLTVT.

V and J are TRBV27 and TRBJ1-2; 10 bases agree with TRBD1. Germline assignment: CDR1 MNHEY and CDR2 SMNVEV (reference sequence). The CDR3 is made up of 16 amino acids. Unmatched junction bases numbered 3, after V lost 0 bases and J lost 2 bases. CDR3 DNA sequence: TGTGCCAGCAGTTTATCGGGACAGGGGAAGAACTATGGCTACACCTTC. Its translation: CASSLSGQGKNYGYTF.

This sequence joins TRBV7-9 and TRBJ2-7; D is perhaps TRBD2 (6 bases). There are 14 residues in the CDR3. The germline V gene encodes CDR1 SEHNR and CDR2 FQNEAQ (reference sequence). The germline V and J ends were trimmed by 5 bases and 3 bases, with 14 bases remaining between them. CDR3 coding DNA: TGTGCCAGCAGCAATACCGGGACTCACTACGAGCAGTACTTC. This encodes CASSNTGTHYEQYF.

V is TRBV6-5 and J is TRBJ1-6, with 11 positions matching TRBD1. The CDR3 runs 15 residues. V dropped 2 bases and J dropped 8; count of bases not matched to a gene: 2. CDR1 is MNHEY and CDR2 is SVGAGI in the germline V gene. CDR3 nucleotides: TGTGCCAGCAGTTACCGGACAGGGGGCGATTCACCCCTCCACTTT. It specifies CASSYRTGGDSPLHF.

For this clone: Other DNA variants within this sample encode the same CDR3. CDR3 sequence reads: CASSISGTTNTEAFF. In nucleotides, the CDR3 is TGTGCCAGTAGTATCTCAGGGACTACGAACACTGAAGCTTTCTTT. The rearrangement links TRBV19 to TRBJ1-1; the D gene is possibly TRBD1 (5 bases). Trimming cost V 3 bases and J 1 base, with 12 bases left between them. Looked up from germline, CDR1 is LNHDA and CDR2 is SQIVND (reference sequence). This CDR3 is built from 15 residues.

This chain joins TRBV5-5 and TRBJ2-7, with D uncertain. CDR1 and CDR2 (germline): SGHKS, YYEKEE (reference sequence). The CDR3 spans 14 residues. V was clipped by 2 bases and J by 4 bases, with 13 bases between them. CDR3 amino acids: CASSLRLNLYEQYF. The CDR3 nucleotides read TGTGCCAGCAGCTTACGACTGAACCTTTACGAGCAGTACTTC.

The chain carries TRBV2 and TRBJ2-4; TRBD1 is a possible D gene (6 bases). V was shortened by 8 bases and J by 12 bases, with 11 bases between the two germline ends. Germline values: CDR1 SNHLY, CDR2 FYNNEI. The CDR3 covers 10 residues. The CDR3 here is CASGQGSQYF. DNA of the CDR3: TGTGCCAGCGGTCAGGGGAGTCAGTACTTC.

Points on this clone: A read error may account for a junction end that differs from germline. The V call is TRBV7-9, the J call TRBJ1-1; D may be TRBD1 (6 bases). The CDR3 is 16 residues long. Germline V gives CDR1 SEHNR, CDR2 FQNEAQ (reference sequence). The CDR3 protein is CSSSPVMGQPNTEAFF. CDR3 bases: TGTTCCAGCAGCCCCGTGATGGGACAACCGAACACTGAAGCTTTCTTT.

The CDR3 protein is CATSSRQGSYEQYF. The CDR3 nucleotides are TGTGCCACCAGCAGCAGACAGGGGAGTTACGAGCAGTACTTC. The chain is built from TRBV15 and TRBJ2-7; the match to TRBD1 covers 8 bases. The CDR3 extends over 14 amino acids. V was pared by 3 bases and J by 4 bases, with 5 bases of the junction left unmatched. CDR1 LNHNV and CDR2 YYDKDF come from the germline V gene (reference sequence).

The chain employs TRBV4-2 and TRBJ2-2; 10 positions match TRBD1. CDR1 and CDR2 from the germline V gene are LGHNA and YNFKEQ. This CDR3 region has 15 residues. The V segment lost 3 bases and the J segment 4 bases; nucleotides outside the gene matches: 2. This CDR3 is CASSHGQGGTGELFF. In DNA form, the CDR3 reads TGTGCCAGCAGCCACGGACAGGGGGGCACCGGGGAGCTGTTTTTT.

The V call is TRBV7-9, the J call TRBJ2-4, with D possibly being TRBD2 (7 bases). Trimming shortened V by 5 bases and J by 0 bases, and 17 bases separated the two germline ends. Germline V gene lookup returns CDR1 SEHNR and CDR2 FQNEAQ (reference sequence). This CDR3 contains 17 residues. CDR3 DNA sequence: TGTGCCAGCAGCCCACAGGGAGGGGGACTAGCCAAAAACATTCAGTACTTC. Protein sequence: CASSPQGGGLAKNIQYF.

This clone has only a few counts. This chain uses TRBV10-3 with TRBJ1-1, with a weak D call TRBD1 (6 bases). This CDR3 has 14 residues. From germline, CDR1 is ENHRY and CDR2 SYGVKD. The V and J ends lost 2 bases and 3 bases respectively, with 10 bases between them. CDR3 coding DNA: TGTGCCATCAGTGAGAACAGGGTTGACACTGAAGCTTTCTTT. This sequence encodes CAISENRVDTEAFF.

The V and J genes are TRBV18 and TRBJ2-3; TRBD1 aligns across 7 bases. Unmatched junction bases numbered 2, after V lost 3 bases and J lost 2 bases. The CDR3 has 14 residues. Germline CDR1 is KGHSH and CDR2 is LQKENI. CDR3 coding DNA: TGTGCCAGCTCACCTACAGGGGACACAGATACGCAGTATTTT. This encodes CASSPTGDTDTQYF.